This is a list of T cell receptor beta chains from one sample in a study of cytomegalovirus exposure and HLA in healthy donors. Clones were sequenced by immunoSEQ multiplex PCR, and TCRdb holds only the in-frame ones, with some missing. The sample yields approximately 160,000 clones, 65% to 85% seen once. The sample comprised PBMCs. The receptors derive from a woman between 35 and 50 years old in good health and CMV-seropositive. Both conserved end residues are part of each CDR3. The order of the fields is D gene, clone size, J gene, V gene, CDR3 DNA, CDR3 protein. A D gene is named only where the DNA matches it firmly. Size tells how often a clone was seen (once, few, many) or the class of an expanded clone, and some rows leave it out.

- - TRBJ1-2 TRBV5-1 TGCGCCAGCAGCTTGGCCACTAGAAACTATGGCTACACCTTC CASSLATRNYGYTF
- - TRBJ2-2 TRBV5-1 TGCGCCAGCAGCTTTGGGGTTGGAGGCACCGGGGAGCTGTTTTTT CASSFGVGGTGELFF
- - TRBJ1-2 TRBV6-5 TGTGCCAGCAGGTCCCCTGGACACCCAGACTATGGCTACACCTTC CASRSPGHPDYGYTF
- - TRBJ1-2 TRBV5-1 TGCGCCAGTTCGCAGGGTAACTATGGCTACACCTTC CASSQGNYGYTF
- few TRBJ1-1 TRBV4-2 TGTGCCAGCAGCCAAGAGAGGAACACTGAAGCTTTCTTT CASSQERNTEAFF
TRBD1 - TRBJ1-1 TRBV7-8 TGTGCCAGCAGCAATTCCGGGACAGGGGCTTTCTTT CASSNSGTGAFF
- once TRBJ2-5 TRBV6-6 TGTGCCAGCAGTTACCAAGGGGGGGGGCGGCAAGAGACCCAGTACTTC CASSYQGGGRQETQYF
TRBD1 - TRBJ2-7 TRBV6-5 TGTGCCAGCAGAGACGACAGGGAAGGCGAGCAGTACTTC CASRDDREGEQYF
- - TRBJ1-2 TRBV6-5 TGTGCCAGCAGCCATGGGACAACAAACGATGGCTACACCTTC CASSHGTTNDGYTF
- - TRBJ2-7 TRBV4-3 TGCGCCAGCAGCCAAGACAGGGGTTACGAGCAGTACTTC CASSQDRGYEQYF